The subject of this entry is one T cell receptor (beta chain). Its target is unknown. This entry comes from a study of shared clonotypes between healthy human individuals. Donors, healthy HIV-negative adults, lacked recent acute infections or vaccinations. The assay was immunoSEQ multiplex PCR, and TCRdb's table has in-frame clones only and misses some. The sample yields approximately 2.4 million clones, nearly 97% seen once. The study's findings and limits: Clonotype sharing among donors, it was expected, would be affected by sequencing depth.

Sequencing was carried out using naive CD4+ T cells sorted from blood. Documented subset: CD45RA+ positively selected. The clonotype comes from a man aged 18 to 29 in good health.

The chain's CDR3 is CASGPSPGLAGQNTGELFF. CDR3 sequence (DNA): TGTGCTAGTGGTCCTTCGCCGGGACTAGCGGGACAGAACACCGGGGAGCTGTTTTTT. The chain joins TRBV12-5 to TRBJ2-2; 13 nucleotides align to TRBD2. This CDR3 is 19 amino acids long. CDR1 and CDR2 from the germline V gene are LGHNT and FRNRAP. With 5 bases clipped from V and 1 base from J, the junction kept 10 bases outside the gene matches.